Each of the 29 T cell receptor beta chains below was sequenced from the same sample in a study of a mutant IDH1 vaccine in newly diagnosed glioma. Some clones are missing from TCRdb's copy, which holds only in-frame ones; the method was immunoSEQ multiplex PCR. The table shows roughly 38,000 clones, with around 82% occurring only once. These receptors have no known antigen. The time point here: week 47, end of study. What each vaccine dose contained was 300 ug of mutant IDH1 20-mer peptide, accompanied by topical imiquimod. The sample here was PBMCs, taken from a glioma patient whose treatment included an IDH1 peptide vaccine. These receptors all stem from a man in his late teens or twenties with glioma. Some clones in this sample may be carry-over from other donors' samples.

This clone appeared a single time. The chain recombines TRBV7-9 with TRBJ1-3; D is ambiguous. CDR3 length: 12 residues. Germline V gene sequence: CDR1 SEHNR, CDR2 FQNEAQ (reference sequence). Deletions cut 5 bases from V and 4 bases from J, with 6 bases between. DNA of the CDR3: TGTGCCAGCAGCCCCAGAGGAAACACCATATATTTT. It specifies CASSPRGNTIYF.

The CDR3: CASSSARTSGSSSEQYF. The CDR3 DNA is TGTGCCAGCAGCTCAGCTCGGACTAGCGGGAGCTCGAGCGAGCAGTACTTC. The chain joins TRBV5-4 to TRBJ2-7, with TRBD2 matching 13 bases. The germline CDR1 and CDR2 sequences are SGHNT and YYREEE (reference sequence). This CDR3 region has 17 residues. The V gene end was trimmed by 3 bases and the J gene end by 6 bases; junction bases not matched to a gene: 12.

As to this clone: The junction departs from germline at one end; a sequencing error may be responsible. The chain carries TRBV7-2 and TRBJ2-7; TRBD1 or TRBD2 may be the D gene (5 bases each). CDR3 length equals 12 residues. Looked up from germline, CDR1 is SGHTA and CDR2 is FQGNSA. This CDR3 reads CASSVAQGRPHF. Here the CDR3 DNA reads TGTGCCAGCAGTGTCGCCCAGGGACGCCCCCACTTC. The full variable domain, completed using reference TRBV7-2 and TRBJ2-7, is GAGVSQSPSNKVTEKGKDVELRCDPISGHTALYWYRQSLGQGLEFLIYFQGNSAPDKSGLPSDRFSAERTGGSVSTLTIQRTQQEDSAVYLCASSVAQGRPHFGPGTRLTVT.

V usage is TRBV2 and J usage is TRBJ1-1; 7 bases match TRBD1. There are 13 residues in the CDR3. The germline V gene encodes CDR1 SNHLY and CDR2 FYNNEI. Trimming took 7 bases from V and 8 from J; bases not matched to a gene: 10. CDR3 region: CASKGARRVEAFF. In nucleotides, the CDR3 is TGTGCCAGCAAGGGGGCAAGGAGGGTAGAAGCTTTCTTT.

The chain couples TRBV6-5 to TRBJ1-2, with D hard to call. Trimming pared 5 bases from V and 1 base from J, leaving 8 bases between. Germline CDR1 and CDR2: MNHEY and SVGAGI. This CDR3 comprises 13 residues. CDR3 coding DNA: TGTGCCAGCAGTAAGCGGCGTAACTATGGCTACACCTTC. Translating gives CASSKRRNYGYTF.

The rearrangement links TRBV2 to TRBJ2-3, with 7 bases that match TRBD2. This CDR3 has 13 residues. Per germline, CDR1 SNHLY and CDR2 FYNNEI. Unmatched junction bases numbered 3, after V lost 7 bases and J lost 2 bases. The CDR3 DNA follows: TGTGCCAGCACTAGCGGATACACAGATACGCAGTATTTT. Translating gives CASTSGYTDTQYF.

The chain recombines TRBV7-9 with TRBJ2-5, with D unresolved. V dropped 4 bases and J dropped 4 bases, with 13 bases sitting between them. From germline, CDR1 is SEHNR and CDR2 FQNEAQ (reference sequence). The CDR3 consists of 14 residues. The CDR3 coding sequence is TGTGCCAGCAGCTCCCCACACCCCCCAGAGACCCAGTACTTC. Protein: CASSSPHPPETQYF.

The chain's CDR3 is CAWSWTNYGYTF. As DNA, the CDR3 is TGTGCCTGGAGTTGGACGAACTATGGCTACACCTTC. The chain uses TRBV30 and TRBJ1-2; D gene unclear. Germline CDR1 and CDR2: GTSNPN and SVGIG (reference sequence). The ends were cut back, 2 bases at V and 2 bases at J, with 6 bases in the middle. This CDR3 region has 12 residues. Complete variable domain (other parts from reference TRBV30 and TRBJ1-2): SQTIHQWPATLVQPVGSPLSLECTVEGTSNPNLYWYRQAAGRGLQLLFYSVGIGQISSEVPQNLSASRPQDRQFILSSKKLLLSDSGFYLCAWSWTNYGYTFGSGTRLTVV.

V and J are TRBV7-2 and TRBJ1-2; D gene ambiguous. Trimming removed 6 bases at V and 1 base at J, with 9 bases between. Looked up from germline, CDR1 is SGHTA and CDR2 is FQGNSA. The CDR3 spans 13 residues. The CDR3 region is CASRMKINYGYTF. CDR3 DNA sequence: TGTGCCAGCAGAATGAAAATTAACTATGGCTACACCTTC.

For this clone: Mismatch with germline at one junction end may stem from a read error. The V and J genes are TRBV7-2 and TRBJ2-3; D uncertain. In germline, CDR1 is SGHTA, CDR2 FQGNSA. The length of the CDR3 is 12 residues. DNA of the CDR3: TGTGCCAGCAGTCCGACTCCACCTCCGTTCCATTTT. It encodes CASSPTPPPFHF.

This clone came up once. The chain employs TRBV11-2 and TRBJ2-7; possibly TRBD2 for D (5 bases). This CDR3 contains 13 residues. V was pared by 5 bases and J by 7 bases, with 15 bases between. CDR1 is SGHAT and CDR2 is FQNNGV in the germline V gene. CDR3 loop: CASSIGVTWEQYF. As DNA, the CDR3 is TGTGCCAGCAGCATCGGGGTAACATGGGAGCAGTACTTC.

V and J are TRBV6-5 and TRBJ1-2; the match to TRBD1 covers 8 bases. Germline V lookup: CDR1 MNHEY, CDR2 SVGAGI. The J segment lost 8 bases and the V segment lost 4 bases, leaving 9 bases of the junction unmatched. The CDR3 is 14 residues long. The CDR3 nucleotides are TGTGCCAGCAGTTTCGGACAGGGCTTGGGCGGCTACACCTTC. The encoded protein is CASSFGQGLGGYTF.

This chain uses TRBV29-1 with TRBJ2-1, with D tentatively TRBD2 (5 bases). The CDR3 has 16 residues. The V gene's germline CDR1 is SQVTM and CDR2 ANQGSEA. The V end lost 7 bases, the J end lost 6 bases, and 25 bases lay between the germline ends. CDR3 sequence: CSAALRATVGGNEQFF. The CDR3, as DNA: TGCAGCGCGGCATTGAGGGCGACTGTAGGTGGCAATGAGCAGTTCTTC.

V is TRBV19 and J is TRBJ1-5, with D possibly being TRBD1 (6 bases). Germline V gives CDR1 LNHDA, CDR2 SQIVND (reference sequence). The CDR3 extends over 14 amino acids. Trimming left V 7 bases short and J 7 bases short, with 17 bases between. The CDR3 spells CASTPPGARQPQHF. The DNA for the CDR3 is TGTGCCAGTACCCCCCCGGGGGCTAGACAGCCCCAGCATTTT.

The J gene is TRBJ1-2, the V gene TRBV5-6, with 7 bases fitting TRBD1. Germline V gene sequence: CDR1 SGHDT, CDR2 YYEEEE. The junction had 8 bases not matched to a gene; V was cut back by 0 bases and J by 3 bases. The CDR3 covers 16 residues. CDR3 nucleotides: TGTGCCAGCAGCTTGGGAGACAGGGTTTTGTACTATGGCTACACCTTC. Encoded protein: CASSLGDRVLYYGYTF. Full variable domain (rest looked up from reference TRBV5-6 and TRBJ1-2): DAGVTQSPTHLIKTRGQQVTLRCSPKSGHDTVSWYQQALGQGPQFIFQYYEEEERQRGNFPDRFSGHQFPNYSSELNVNALLLGDSALYLCASSLGDRVLYYGYTFGSGTRLTVV.

The rearrangement uses TRBV7-9 and TRBJ2-5; D may be TRBD2 (5 bases). Trimming removed 3 bases at V and 3 bases at J, with 14 bases between. The CDR3 is 15 residues long. Germline V gene sequence: CDR1 SEHNR, CDR2 FQNEAQ (reference sequence). CDR3 residues: CASSLGVSGKETQYF. CDR3 nucleotide sequence: TGTGCCAGCAGCTTGGGTGTGTCGGGAAAAGAGACCCAGTACTTC.

The V call is TRBV6-5, the J call TRBJ2-1; TRBD2 matches 13 bases. Trimming took 4 bases from V and 12 from J; bases not matched to a gene: 12. The CDR3 has 16 amino acids. Germline V gene lookup returns CDR1 MNHEY and CDR2 SVGAGI. The CDR3 nucleotides read TGTGCCAGCAGTTCCTGGACTAGCGGGGGCGTCGGTGGGCAGTTCTTC. It is translated as CASSSWTSGGVGGQFF.

The rearrangement joins TRBV9 to TRBJ2-1, with a possible D match to TRBD2 (5 bases). The CDR3 contains 13 residues. Trimming cost V 5 bases and J 6 bases, with 12 bases left between them. Per the germline V gene, CDR1 is SGDLS and CDR2 is YYNGEE. This CDR3 is CASSLALSNEQFF. In DNA form, the CDR3 reads TGTGCCAGCAGTCTAGCCCTTAGCAATGAGCAGTTCTTC.

The chain links TRBV6-1 to TRBJ1-1, with unresolved D. Germline CDR1 MNHNS, CDR2 SASEGT. Trimming took off 8 bases at V and 1 base at J, with 14 bases between the two ends. CDR3 size: 14 residues. Here the CDR3 reads CASGEGWGNTEAFF. The CDR3 nucleotides are TGTGCCAGCGGAGAGGGTTGGGGGAACACTGAAGCTTTCTTT.

This chain links TRBV6-6 with TRBJ2-7; 12 bases map to TRBD2. V shed 0 bases, J shed 2 bases, and the junction held 2 bases outside the gene matches. CDR3 length: 16 residues. Germline V gene data show CDR1 as MNHNY and CDR2 as SVGAGI (reference sequence). The CDR3: CASSYSRTSGTYEQYF. DNA of the CDR3: TGTGCCAGCAGTTACTCAAGGACTAGCGGGACCTACGAGCAGTACTTC.

The J gene is TRBJ2-7, the V gene TRBV27; TRBD1 agrees at 9 bases. The CDR3 runs to 15 residues. V dropped 5 bases and J dropped 2; count of bases not matched to a gene: 7. The germline V gene encodes CDR1 MNHEY and CDR2 SMNVEV (reference sequence). This CDR3 reads CASSEVGQGPYEQYF. CDR3 bases: TGTGCCAGCAGTGAAGTGGGACAGGGTCCCTACGAGCAGTACTTC.

The chain links TRBV7-9 to TRBJ1-1, with D perhaps TRBD1 (6 bases). The V end lost 8 bases, the J end lost 5 bases, and 12 bases lay between the germline ends. CDR1 SEHNR and CDR2 FQNEAQ come from the germline V gene (reference sequence). The length of the CDR3 is 12 residues. Written as DNA, the CDR3 is TGTGCCAGCCCAGGGGATATAACTGAAGCTTTCTTT. Translating it yields CASPGDITEAFF. The whole variable domain, filled in from reference TRBV7-9 and TRBJ1-1, reads DTGVSQNPRHKITKRGQNVTFRCDPISEHNRLYWYRQTLGQGPEFLTYFQNEAQLEKSRLLSDRFSAERPKGSFSTLEIQRTEQGDSAMYLCASPGDITEAFFGQGTRLTVV.

This clone showed up just a few times. This chain uses TRBV6-4 with TRBJ1-1; D gene uncertain. V shed 4 bases and J shed 1 base, with 7 bases lying between them. From germline, CDR1 is MRHNA and CDR2 SNTAGT. This CDR3 contains 13 residues. For the CDR3, the DNA is TGTGCCAGCAGTGCTAACAAGAACACTGAAGCTTTCTTT. This sequence encodes CASSANKNTEAFF.

The V call is TRBV5-5, the J call TRBJ1-2; no clear D gene. The germline V and J ends were trimmed by 4 bases and 4 bases, with 8 bases remaining between them. CDR1 and CDR2 (germline): SGHKS, YYEKEE (reference sequence). This CDR3 region has 12 residues. In DNA form, the CDR3 reads TGTGCCAGCAGCCTCGAGAGCTATGGCTACACCTTC. Translated: CASSLESYGYTF.

This clone was detected once. The genes are TRBV4-3 and TRBJ2-7; tentatively, D is TRBD2 (5 bases). The germline CDR1 and CDR2 sequences are LGHNA and YSLEER. This CDR3 spans 15 amino acids. V lost 4 bases, J lost 3 bases, and 16 bases lay in between. The CDR3 loop is CASSPSGYSDYEQYF. The CDR3, as DNA: TGCGCCAGCAGCCCCTCGGGGTACTCCGACTACGAGCAGTACTTC.

The chain couples TRBV7-2 to TRBJ1-1; D ambiguous. The V gene's germline CDR1 is SGHTA and CDR2 FQGNSA. The CDR3 extends over 12 amino acids. Trimming took 1 base from V and 7 from J, leaving 7 bases between them. In DNA, the CDR3 is TGTGCCAGCAGCTTAGTAATAGGTGAAGCTTTCTTT. Translation: CASSLVIGEAFF.

This clone was counted only a few times. V is TRBV7-3 and J is TRBJ2-7, with D perhaps assigned TRBD1 or TRBD2 (6 bases each). Germline V gives CDR1 SGHTA, CDR2 FQGTGA. V lost 4 bases, J lost 1 base, and 11 bases lay in between. The length of the CDR3 is 14 residues. As DNA, the CDR3 is TGTGCCAGCAGCTGGGGGGCGGAATCCTACGAGCAGTACTTC. Amino acid sequence: CASSWGAESYEQYF.

V gene TRBV7-2 combines with J gene TRBJ2-7, with D perhaps being TRBD1 or TRBD2 (5 bases each). This CDR3 is 15 amino acids long. Germline values: CDR1 SGHTA, CDR2 FQGNSA. Trimming took 0 bases from V and 4 from J, leaving 13 bases between them. CDR3 DNA sequence: TGTGCCAGCAGCTTAGCGCTGGGGGATCGGTACGAGCAGTACTTC. This codes for CASSLALGDRYEQYF. The full variable domain, with the rest looked up from reference TRBV7-2 and TRBJ2-7, is GAGVSQSPSNKVTEKGKDVELRCDPISGHTALYWYRQSLGQGLEFLIYFQGNSAPDKSGLPSDRFSAERTGGSVSTLTIQRTQQEDSAVYLCASSLALGDRYEQYFGPGTRLTVT.

The chain recombines TRBV28 with TRBJ2-5; the match to TRBD1 covers 7 bases. The germline V gene encodes CDR1 MDHEN and CDR2 SYDVKM. This CDR3 is 15 amino acids long. Trimming at V came to 3 bases and at J to 2 bases, leaving 6 bases not matched to a gene. This CDR3 reads CASSLGRQGQETQYF. CDR3 DNA: TGTGCCAGCAGTTTGGGAAGACAGGGTCAAGAGACCCAGTACTTC.